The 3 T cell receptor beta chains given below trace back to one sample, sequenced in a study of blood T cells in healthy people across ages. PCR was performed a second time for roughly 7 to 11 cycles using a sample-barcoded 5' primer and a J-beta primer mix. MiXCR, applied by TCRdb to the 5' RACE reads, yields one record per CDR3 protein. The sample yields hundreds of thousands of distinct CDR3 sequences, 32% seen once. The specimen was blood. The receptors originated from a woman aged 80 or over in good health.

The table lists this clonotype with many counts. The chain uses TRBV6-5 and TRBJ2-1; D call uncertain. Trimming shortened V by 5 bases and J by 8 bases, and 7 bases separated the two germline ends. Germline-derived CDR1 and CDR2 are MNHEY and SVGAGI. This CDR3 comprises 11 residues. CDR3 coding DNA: TGTGCCAGCAGTACATGGTATGAGCAGTTCTTC. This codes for CASSTWYEQFF.

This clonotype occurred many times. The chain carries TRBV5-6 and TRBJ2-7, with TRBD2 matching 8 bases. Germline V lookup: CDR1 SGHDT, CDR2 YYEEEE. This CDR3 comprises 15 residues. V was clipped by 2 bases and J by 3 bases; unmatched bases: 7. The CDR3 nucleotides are TGTGCCAGCAGCTTTGATGCGGGGGGATACTACGAGCAGTACTTC. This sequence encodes CASSFDAGGYYEQYF.

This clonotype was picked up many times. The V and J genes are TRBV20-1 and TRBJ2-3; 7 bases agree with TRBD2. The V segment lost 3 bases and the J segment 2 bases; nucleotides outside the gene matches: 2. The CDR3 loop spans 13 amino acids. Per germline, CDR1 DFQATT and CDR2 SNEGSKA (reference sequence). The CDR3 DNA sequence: TGCAGTGCTAGGCGGGGGATCACAGATACGCAGTATTTT. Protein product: CSARRGITDTQYF.